The sequence of this T cell receptor (beta chain) was determined in a study of CD8 T cells in Susac syndrome. The authors carried out high-throughput sequencing of TCR beta. They applied it to CD8+ and CD4+ T cells obtained from blood. TEMRA cells were FACS-enriched, unlike CD8+ and CD4+ T cells, which were negatively isolated. This CDR3 is 14 amino acids long. The germline V gene encodes CDR1 MNHEY and CDR2 SVGAGI. Between the trimmed V and J ends, which lost 6 bases and 4 bases, there was a span of 15 bases. This clonotype was seen only once. Its antigen is as yet unknown. Study-level points and caveats: Only a relatively small number of individuals were included in the TCR sequencing and HLA analysis.

cDNA came from about 0.5 to 1 ug RNA primed by random hexamers. TCRdb reanalysed the immunoSEQ multiplex PCR reads using MiXCR and keeps one entry per CDR3 protein. The sample yields 200,000 to 250,000 distinct CDR3 sequences, 95% seen once. This sequence originates from a human donor with multiple sclerosis. The chain uses TRBV6-5 and TRBJ1-2; perhaps TRBD1 as D (5 bases). Sequenced input: CD4+ T cells from PBMCs. The CDR3 loop reads CASSQGLPGYGYTF. In DNA, the CDR3 is TGTGCCAGCAGCCAGGGACTGCCGGGCTATGGCTACACCTTC.